The TCR beta chain under discussion was sequenced for a study of blood T cells in healthy people across ages (dated by TCRdb to 2014 to 2015). General notes on the study: Template switching captured roughly one uniquely barcoded TCR beta cDNA molecule per two T cells in model experiments. To track age-related changes in TCR beta repertoire diversity, the study relied on deep sequencing normalized with unique cDNA molecular identifiers. The donors were split into four age groups: young (average roughly 15 years), middle-aged (39), aged (around 67) and long-lived (under 90). To avoid experimental bias, donors of different ages were distributed randomly across sequencing lanes. Using the same blood draw, the study looked at two additional independent replicas of 1 million unique cDNA reads for two donors, one aged 18 to 30 and the other aged 80 or older. What the work shows at the level of the full study, not this receptor alone: Compared with the aged group, the long-lived group had more naive CD4+ T cells, fewer expanded clones and increased TCR diversity, suggesting age selection. A strong correlation was found between observed TCR beta diversity and the percentage of naive T cells measured by flow cytometry. As age increased, observed TCR beta diversity per million T cells dropped in a roughly linear way, and a significant reduction was already evident by age about 40. Conclusive comparison of naive and antigen-experienced compartments was prevented by the profiling of bulk unsorted PBMCs. Because the CMV infection status of the donors was unknown, age-related changes in expanded clonotypes may potentially have been confounded. Estimates of total diversity from one million sequenced T cells were regarded as lower bounds and underestimates.

The library was built by means of 5' RACE. Sequencing was performed on an Illumina HiSeq 2500. A second PCR of about 7 to 12 cycles was run with a J-beta primer mix and a sample-barcoded 5' primer. A unique molecular identifier was introduced onto each TCR beta cDNA molecule by a template-switch 5' adaptor carrying 12 random nucleotides. Each sample yielded at least 3 million CDR3-containing paired-end reads. First-strand cDNA was synthesized from all RNA with the Mint cDNA synthesis kit, primed by a TRBC-specific oligonucleotide. All cDNA was treated with uracil-DNA glycosylase and then went through a first 18-cycle PCR with the universal primers M1SS and BC2_uni_R. Processing in the source paper ran as follows. For normalization, 1 million high-quality reads were randomly selected from each sample, with every read carrying a distinct molecular identifier. Instead of being binned into consensus sequences, reads that shared molecular identifiers were thrown out. MiTCR, set to a Q25 quality threshold and the strictest error-elimination algorithm, was used for CDR3 identification, clonotype clustering and error correction. A nonparametric unseen species model with Euler transformation was used to estimate lower-bound total TCR beta diversity. TCRdb trimmed the raw reads at Q25, called clones with MiXCR and kept productive beta chains. Here each entry gathers all rows of one CDR3 protein and keeps the most common genes and DNA. For this entry, the V and J calls and clone size follow TCRdb and not the study's own pipeline. A total of 700,000 to 800,000 distinct CDR3 sequences appear in this sample, roughly 43% of them only once. In total, the top ten clones hold around a fifth of the sample.

As concerns this clonotype: Its antigen is unknown. An end of the junction differs from the germline gene, which may be a read error.

The germline V gene (reference sequence) yields MNHEY for CDR1 and SMNVEV for CDR2. From the cysteine through the phenylalanine, the CDR3 covers 13 amino acids. Only the CDR3 portion is preserved as DNA: 39 bases, with reading frame beginning at the first base. The approximately 40 donors, aged 6 to 90 years, were systemically healthy Caucasian individuals from Russia. Each donor gave around 9.8 milliliters of peripheral blood, collected into EDTA-treated Vacutainer tubes. Ficoll-Paque density-gradient centrifugation was used to isolate PBMCs, with at least 6 million obtained per sample. Total RNA was extracted from PBMCs with Trizol reagent, with at least 5.5 micrograms obtained per sample. For every donor, flow cytometry on a PBMC aliquot measured the percentage of naive CD45RAhigh/CD27high T cells.

The source material was blood. The receptor was derived from a woman in her sixties in good health. This receptor chain uses TRBV27 and TRBJ2-3; the D gene cannot be resolved beyond TRBD1 or TRBD2, each matching 6 bases. CDR3 loop: CASSPRGADTQCF. The nucleotides read TGTGCCAGCAGTCCAAGGGGGGCGGATACGCAGTGTTTT.